The clone carrying this TCR beta chain was seen a few times. Antigen unknown. Germline V gene lookup returns CDR1 MNHNS and CDR2 SASEGT. V was cut by 8 bases and J by 7 bases, with 15 bases left in between. This CDR3 spans 13 amino acids. It was healthy bone marrow donors who served as donors. Primers included in the PCR were 60 Vbeta and 13 Jbeta primers. Sequencing was performed with immunoSEQ multiplex PCR; in TCRdb, only in-frame clones are kept and a portion is missing. The sample consists of about 270,000 clones, 80% to 90% of them appearing once. The data stem from a study of cytomegalovirus exposure and HLA in healthy donors. General study findings and limits: Listed as cytomegalovirus-associated were more than 150 TCR beta chains. Earlier results showed most TCR beta V segments being productive about 87% or about 30% of the time.

The chain carries TRBV6-1 and TRBJ1-5, with D tentatively TRBD1 (5 bases). The sequence derives from a man aged 40-55 years in good health and CMV-seropositive. The specimen sequenced was PBMCs. CDR3 residues: CASVEAGGQPQHF. CDR3 DNA sequence: TGTGCCAGCGTCGAAGCGGGGGGGCAGCCCCAGCATTTT.